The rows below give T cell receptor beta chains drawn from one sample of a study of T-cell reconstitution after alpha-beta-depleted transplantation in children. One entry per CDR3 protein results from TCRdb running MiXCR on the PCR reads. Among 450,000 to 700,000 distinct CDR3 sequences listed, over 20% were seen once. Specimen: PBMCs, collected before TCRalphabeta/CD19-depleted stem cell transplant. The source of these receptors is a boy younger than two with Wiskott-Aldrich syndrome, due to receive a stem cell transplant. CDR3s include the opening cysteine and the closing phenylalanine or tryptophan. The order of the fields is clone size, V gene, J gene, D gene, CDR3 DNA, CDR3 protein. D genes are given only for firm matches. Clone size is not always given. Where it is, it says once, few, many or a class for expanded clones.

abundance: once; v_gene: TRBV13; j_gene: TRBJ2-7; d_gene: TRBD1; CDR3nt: TGTGCCAGCACCAATTCGACAGGGCCAAGGGACGAGCAGTACTTC; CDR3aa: CASTNSTGPRDEQYF
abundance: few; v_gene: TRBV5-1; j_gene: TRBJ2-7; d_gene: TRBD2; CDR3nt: TGCGCCAGCAGCTTAGACCCTAGCGGGAGAACCTACGAGCAGTACTTC; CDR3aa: CASSLDPSGRTYEQYF
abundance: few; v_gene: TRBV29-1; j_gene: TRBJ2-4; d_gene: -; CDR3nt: TGCAGCGTTGTTAAGGGAGCCAAAAACATTCAGTACTTC; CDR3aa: CSVVKGAKNIQYF
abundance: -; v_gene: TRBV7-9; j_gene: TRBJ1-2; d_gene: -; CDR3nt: TGTGCCAGCAGGCCAACAGGAACGTTTCACTATGGCTACACCTTC; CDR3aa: CASRPTGTFHYGYTF
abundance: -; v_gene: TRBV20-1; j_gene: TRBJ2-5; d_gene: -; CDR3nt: TGCAGTGCTAGGATGGGATTGGGAAGGGAGACCCAGTACTTC; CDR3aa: CSARMGLGRETQYF
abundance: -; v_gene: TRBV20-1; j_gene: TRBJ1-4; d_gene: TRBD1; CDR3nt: TGCAGTGCTAGAGACGGGACAGCGTTTGAAAAACTGTTTTTT; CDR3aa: CSARDGTAFEKLFF
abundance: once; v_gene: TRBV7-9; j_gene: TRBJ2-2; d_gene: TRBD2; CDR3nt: TGTGCCAGCAGCTTACTAGCGGTCGCCGGGGAGCTGTTTTTT; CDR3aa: CASSLLAVAGELFF
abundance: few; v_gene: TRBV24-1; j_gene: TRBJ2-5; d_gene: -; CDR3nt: TGTGCCACCAGTGATTTGGGGGGGAAGCACAAGGAGACCCAGTACTTC; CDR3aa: CATSDLGGKHKETQYF
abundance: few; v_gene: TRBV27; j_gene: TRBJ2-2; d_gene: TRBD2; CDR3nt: TGTGCCAGCACCCGTCGGGGTGGGAGGGATACCGGGGAGCTGTTTTTT; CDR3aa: CASTRRGGRDTGELFF
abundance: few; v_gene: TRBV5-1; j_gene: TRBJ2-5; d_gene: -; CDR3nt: TGCGCCGGGGCTTGGGAGGAGTCGGAGACCCAGTACTTC; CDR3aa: CAGAWEESETQYF
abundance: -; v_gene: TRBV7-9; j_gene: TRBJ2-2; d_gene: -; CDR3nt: TGTGCCAGCAGCTTAGTGTGGACCGGGGAGCTGTTTTTT; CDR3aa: CASSLVWTGELFF
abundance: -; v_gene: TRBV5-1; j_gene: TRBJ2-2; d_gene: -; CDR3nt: TGCGCCAGCAGCTGGGACACCTCAACCATCACCGGGGAGCTGTTTTTT; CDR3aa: CASSWDTSTITGELFF
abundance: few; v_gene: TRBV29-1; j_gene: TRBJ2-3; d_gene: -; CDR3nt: TGCAGCGGTCGACAGTTCACAGATACGCAGTATTTT; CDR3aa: CSGRQFTDTQYF
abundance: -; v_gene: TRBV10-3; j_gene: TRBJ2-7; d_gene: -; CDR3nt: TGTGCCATCAGTGAAATAGAGGGAGGAACGCGCGAGCAGTACTTC; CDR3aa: CAISEIEGGTREQYF
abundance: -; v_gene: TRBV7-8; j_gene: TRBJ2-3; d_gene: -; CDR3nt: TGTGCCAGCAGCTCCAGGGCAGGCGGAACAGATACGCAGTATTTT; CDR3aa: CASSSRAGGTDTQYF
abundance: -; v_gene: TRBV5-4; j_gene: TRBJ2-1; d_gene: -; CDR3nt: TGTGCCAGCAAACATGCTATGATTCAAGGTGCTGGTGAGCAGTTCTTC; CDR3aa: CASKHAMIQGAGEQFF
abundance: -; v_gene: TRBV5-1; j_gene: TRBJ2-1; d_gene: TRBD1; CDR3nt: TGCGCCAGCAGCTTGAGGACAGGGGTTGGTGGATTCAATGAGCAGTTCTTC; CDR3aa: CASSLRTGVGGFNEQFF
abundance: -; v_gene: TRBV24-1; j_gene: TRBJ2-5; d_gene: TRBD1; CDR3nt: TGTGCCACCAGTGATTCAGGGACAGCCGGAGAGACCCAGTACTTC; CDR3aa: CATSDSGTAGETQYF
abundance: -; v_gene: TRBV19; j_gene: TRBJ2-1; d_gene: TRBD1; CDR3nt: TGTGCCAGTAGTCGGACAGGAAAGGGTCACAATGAGCAGTTCTTC; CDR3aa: CASSRTGKGHNEQFF